This T cell receptor beta chain emerged from a study of blood T cell repertoires in COVID-19. On the study more broadly: Sites across the United States, Italy and Spain contributed samples from acute and convalescent COVID-19. The analysed material was cDNA or gDNA that came from T cells, B-cell-depleted T cells, or PBMCs.

Original data processing: Amplifying reference gene primers gave estimates of nucleated cell counts. TCRdb keeps only in-frame clones here, not all; method: immunoSEQ multiplex PCR. V, J and clone size reflect that table, while D and trimming were determined from the DNA. The sample lists 55,000 to 75,000 clones; roughly 90% were seen once. This clone was seen a handful of times. V was shortened by 6 bases and J by 11 bases, with 17 bases between the two germline ends. This CDR3 region has 13 residues. Per the germline V gene, CDR1 is LNHDA and CDR2 is SQIVND (reference sequence). V gene TRBV19 combines with J gene TRBJ1-5; a weak D match, TRBD1 (6 bases). The sequencing input was peripheral blood. This receptor was obtained from a man aged 60 to 75 with acute or convalescent COVID-19. The chain's CDR3 is CASSGQKSRAQHF. In DNA, the CDR3 is TGTGCCAGTAGCGGACAGAAATCAAGGGCCCAGCATTTT.